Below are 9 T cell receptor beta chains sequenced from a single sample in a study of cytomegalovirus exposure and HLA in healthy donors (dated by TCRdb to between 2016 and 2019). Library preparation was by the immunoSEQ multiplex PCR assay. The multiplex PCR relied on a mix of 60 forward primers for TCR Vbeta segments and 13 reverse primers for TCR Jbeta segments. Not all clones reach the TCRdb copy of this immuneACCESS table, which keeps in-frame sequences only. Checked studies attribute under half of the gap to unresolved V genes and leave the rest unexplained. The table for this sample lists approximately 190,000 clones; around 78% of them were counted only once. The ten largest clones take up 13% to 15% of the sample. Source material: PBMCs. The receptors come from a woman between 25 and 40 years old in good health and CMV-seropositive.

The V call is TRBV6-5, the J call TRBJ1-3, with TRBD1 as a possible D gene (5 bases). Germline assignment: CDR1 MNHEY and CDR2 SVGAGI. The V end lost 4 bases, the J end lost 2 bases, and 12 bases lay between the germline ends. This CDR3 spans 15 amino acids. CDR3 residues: CASSSTAQAGNTIYF. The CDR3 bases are TGTGCCAGCAGTTCGACAGCTCAAGCTGGAAACACCATATATTTT.

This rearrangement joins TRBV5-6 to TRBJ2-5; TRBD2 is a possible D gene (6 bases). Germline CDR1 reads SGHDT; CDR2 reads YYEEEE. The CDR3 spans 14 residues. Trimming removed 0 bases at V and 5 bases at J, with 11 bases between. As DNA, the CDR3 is TGTGCCAGCAGCTTGGCCGCGGCGGGGGAGACCCAGTACTTC. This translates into CASSLAAAGETQYF.

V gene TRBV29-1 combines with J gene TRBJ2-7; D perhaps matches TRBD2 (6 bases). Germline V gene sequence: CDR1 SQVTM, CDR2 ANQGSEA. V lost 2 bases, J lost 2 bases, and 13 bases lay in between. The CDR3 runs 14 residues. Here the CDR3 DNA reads TGCAGCGTTGAAATGGGCGGGGCCACCTACGAGCAGTACTTC. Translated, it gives CSVEMGGATYEQYF.

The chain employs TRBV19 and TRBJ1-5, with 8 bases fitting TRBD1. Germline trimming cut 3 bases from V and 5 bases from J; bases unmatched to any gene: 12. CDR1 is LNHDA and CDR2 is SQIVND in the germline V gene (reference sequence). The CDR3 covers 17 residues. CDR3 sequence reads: CASSMGGDRGRYQPQHF. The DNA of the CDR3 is TGTGCCAGTAGTATGGGGGGAGACAGGGGTCGGTATCAGCCCCAGCATTTT.

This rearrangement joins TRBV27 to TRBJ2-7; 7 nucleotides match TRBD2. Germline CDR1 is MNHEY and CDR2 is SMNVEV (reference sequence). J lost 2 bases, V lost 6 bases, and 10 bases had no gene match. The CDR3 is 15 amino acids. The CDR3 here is CASSHSAGTAYEQYF. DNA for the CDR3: TGTGCCAGCAGCCATTCAGCGGGAACCGCCTACGAGCAGTACTTC.

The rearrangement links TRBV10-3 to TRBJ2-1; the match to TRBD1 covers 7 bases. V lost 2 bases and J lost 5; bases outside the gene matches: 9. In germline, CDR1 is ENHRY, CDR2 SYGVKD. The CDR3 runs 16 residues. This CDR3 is CAISEPGQEINNEQFF. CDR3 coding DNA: TGTGCCATCAGTGAGCCTGGACAGGAAATAAACAATGAGCAGTTCTTC.

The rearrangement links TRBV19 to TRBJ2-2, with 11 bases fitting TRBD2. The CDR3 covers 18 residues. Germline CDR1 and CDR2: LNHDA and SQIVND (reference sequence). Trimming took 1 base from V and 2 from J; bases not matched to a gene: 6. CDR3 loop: CASSIAALAGANTGELFF. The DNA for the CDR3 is TGTGCCAGTAGTATAGCCGCACTAGCGGGGGCTAACACCGGGGAGCTGTTTTTT.

CDR3 residues: CASSSQRQGVDTEAFF. DNA of the CDR3: TGTGCCAGCAGCTCACAAAGACAGGGGGTAGACACTGAAGCTTTCTTT. The chain couples TRBV7-2 to TRBJ1-1; 9 bases align to TRBD1. In germline, CDR1 is SGHTA, CDR2 FQGNSA. The CDR3 extends over 16 amino acids. Trimming cost V 4 bases and J 3 bases; bases outside gene matches: 9.

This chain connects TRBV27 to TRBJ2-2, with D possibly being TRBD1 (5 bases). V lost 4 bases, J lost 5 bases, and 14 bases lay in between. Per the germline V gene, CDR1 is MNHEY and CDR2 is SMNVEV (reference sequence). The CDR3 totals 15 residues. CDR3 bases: TGTGCCAGCAGTTCCCTGACAGAATTTACCGGGGAGCTGTTTTTT. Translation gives CASSSLTEFTGELFF.